The subject of this entry is one TCR beta chain. In the PCR, 60 Vbeta and 13 Jbeta primers were used. Here immunoSEQ multiplex PCR was the method, and the copy in TCRdb shows in-frame clones only, minus some. The sample has roughly 150,000 clones, approximately 83% seen once. The CDR3 runs to 14 residues. The ends were cut back, 6 bases at V and 7 bases at J, with 19 bases in the middle. Germline V gene data show CDR1 as KGHSH and CDR2 as LQKENI. This specimen belongs to a study of cytomegalovirus exposure and HLA in healthy donors. The sequenced sample was PBMCs. The chain has TRBV18 and TRBJ2-7; weak D call: TRBD2 (6 bases). The source of this sequence is a woman in her late teens or twenties in good health and CMV-seronegative. The CDR3 sequence: CASSLDYRNTEQYF. The DNA of the CDR3 is TGTGCCAGCTCCCTGGACTACCGGAATACAGAGCAGTACTTC.